This is a list of T cell receptor beta chains from one sample in a study of blood T cell repertoires in COVID-19. Profiled with immunoSEQ multiplex PCR; TCRdb holds only in-frame clones, not every one. Of tens of thousands of clones listed, approximately 80% are singletons. Sequences were obtained from peripheral blood. Every receptor here comes from an elderly woman with acute or convalescent COVID-19. Both conserved end residues are part of each CDR3. The D gene is left open where the match is weak. Clone size is shown for a subset of rows, as once, few, many or a class of expanded clone.

TRBD2,TRBV27,NA,14,TRBJ2-1,TGTGCCAGCAGCCTAGCGGGGTACTACAATGAGCAGTTCTTC,CASSLAGYYNEQFF
TRBD2,TRBV29-1,NA,14,TRBJ2-7,TGCAGCGTTCTAGGACTAGCGGACCGACCCGAGCAGTACTTC,CSVLGLADRPEQYF
TRBD2,TRBV5-1,NA,15,TRBJ2-3,TGCGCCAGCAGCTTGCAGCGGGAGATGACAGATACGCAGTATTTT,CASSLQREMTDTQYF
TRBD2,TRBV5-1,NA,13,TRBJ2-7,TGCGCCAGCAGCGACGGACTAGCCTACGAGCAGTACTTC,CASSDGLAYEQYF
TRBD1,TRBV7-8,NA,14,TRBJ2-7,TGTGCCAGCAGCTTACGGGACAGGGGCGCCGAGCAGTACTTC,CASSLRDRGAEQYF
NA,TRBV2,few,13,TRBJ1-1,TGTGCCAGCACGGACACCTTGAACACTGAAGCTTTCTTT,CASTDTLNTEAFF
TRBD2,TRBV18,NA,16,TRBJ2-1,TGTGCCAGCTCACCACCTCGGCTAGCGGGAGGGCGCGAGCAGTTCTTC,CASSPPRLAGGREQFF
TRBD1,TRBV29-1,NA,13,TRBJ1-1,TGCAGCGCTTGGACAGGGGCGGGCACTGAAGCTTTCTTT,CSAWTGAGTEAFF
TRBD2,TRBV11-3,NA,14,TRBJ2-3,TGTGCCAGCAGTAAAGCGGGGGTCACAGATACGCAGTATTTT,CASSKAGVTDTQYF
NA,TRBV5-1,NA,14,TRBJ2-3,TGCGCCAGCAGCTTGGCTCTACTCACAGATACGCAGTATTTT,CASSLALLTDTQYF
NA,TRBV6-5,NA,15,TRBJ1-1,TGTGCCAGCAGGTACAATACCGGTGGGAACACTGAAGCTTTCTTT,CASRYNTGGNTEAFF
TRBD1,TRBV18,NA,14,TRBJ1-1,TGTGCCAGCTCACCATTCGGACAGGCCACCGAAGCTTTCTTT,CASSPFGQATEAFF
NA,TRBV14,NA,17,TRBJ2-5,TGTGCCAGCAGCCAAGAAGGCAGTTTAAGGACAAAAGAGACCCAGTACTTC,CASSQEGSLRTKETQYF
TRBD1,TRBV7-9,NA,15,TRBJ1-1,TGTGCCAGCAGCTTAGCGTTGGGGGCGGACAGGGAAGCTTTCTTT,CASSLALGADREAFF
TRBD1,TRBV3-1/TRBV3-2,few,14,TRBJ1-3,TGTGCCAGCAGCCTCCGGACAGGGGGAAACACCATATATTTT,CASSLRTGGNTIYF
TRBD2,TRBV13,NA,16,TRBJ2-2,TGTGCCAGCAGCTTAGGAGCGGGGGGTCGCACCGGGGAGCTGTTTTTT,CASSLGAGGRTGELFF
NA,TRBV5-1,NA,13,TRBJ1-1,TGCGCCAGCAGAGCCGGACAGAACACTGAAGCTTTCTTT,CASRAGQNTEAFF
NA,TRBV3-1/TRBV3-2,NA,15,TRBJ1-5,TGTGCCAGCAGCCAAGGGCCAGGGGTAAATCAGCCCCAGCATTTT,CASSQGPGVNQPQHF
NA,TRBV24-1,NA,13,TRBJ2-5,TGTGCCACCAGTGATGCAGGGTATGAGACCCAGTACTTC,CATSDAGYETQYF
TRBD1,TRBV30,few,12,TRBJ1-1,TGTGCCTGGACCCGGGACAGGGGTAAAGCTTTCTTT,CAWTRDRGKAFF
NA,TRBV4-2,few,14,TRBJ2-3,TGTGCCAGCAGTCGGGAGCTGGGCACAGATACGCAGTATTTT,CASSRELGTDTQYF
TRBD2,TRBV3-1/TRBV3-2,NA,15,TRBJ2-1,TGTGCCAGCAGCCCACAACTAGCGTCCTACAATGAGCAGTTCTTC,CASSPQLASYNEQFF
NA,TRBV19,few,16,TRBJ1-6,TGTGCCAGTAGTATCGTCGGGGGACGGCAGAATTCACCCCTCCACTTT,CASSIVGGRQNSPLHF
TRBD1,TRBV2,NA,14,TRBJ1-1,TGTGCCAGCAGTTCGACAGGGGCGGACACTGAAGCTTTCTTT,CASSSTGADTEAFF
TRBD1,TRBV19,NA,13,TRBJ2-7,TGTGCCAGTAGGCTGGACAGGGGTAACGAGCAGTACTTC,CASRLDRGNEQYF
NA,TRBV19,NA,17,TRBJ1-5,TGTGCCAGTAGTCCGCTTTTTATCCAGGGTAGGTATCAGCCCCAGCATTTT,CASSPLFIQGRYQPQHF
NA,TRBV9,NA,15,TRBJ1-5,TGTGCCAGCAGCGCTTCCACAAATAGCAATCAGCCCCAGCATTTT,CASSASTNSNQPQHF
NA,TRBV7-9,NA,13,TRBJ1-5,TGTGCCAGCAGCCCGTACTTGGATCAGCCCCAGCATTTT,CASSPYLDQPQHF
NA,TRBV19,NA,16,TRBJ2-1,TGTGCCAGTAGTATCGGGGCGGGAAGGGTGAACAATGAGCAGTTCTTC,CASSIGAGRVNNEQFF
TRBD1,TRBV6-1,NA,14,TRBJ1-2,TGTGCCAGCAGTGAAGGGACAGGGTTATATGGCTACACCTTC,CASSEGTGLYGYTF